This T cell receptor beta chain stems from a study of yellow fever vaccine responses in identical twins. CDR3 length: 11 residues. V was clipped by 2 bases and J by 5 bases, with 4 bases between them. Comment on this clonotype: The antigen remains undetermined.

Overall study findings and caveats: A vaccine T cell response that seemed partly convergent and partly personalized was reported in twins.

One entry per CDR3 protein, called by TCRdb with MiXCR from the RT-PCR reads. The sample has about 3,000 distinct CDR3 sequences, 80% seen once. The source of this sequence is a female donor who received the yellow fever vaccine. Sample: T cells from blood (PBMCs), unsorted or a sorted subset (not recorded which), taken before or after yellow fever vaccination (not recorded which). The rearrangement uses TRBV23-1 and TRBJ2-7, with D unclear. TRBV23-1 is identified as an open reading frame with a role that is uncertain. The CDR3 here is CASSQGHEQYF. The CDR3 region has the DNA TGCGCCAGCAGTCAAGGTCACGAGCAGTACTTC.